This is a list of T cell receptor beta chains from one sample in a study of blood T cells in healthy people across ages. One entry per CDR3 protein results from TCRdb running MiXCR on the 5' RACE reads. The sample consists of hundreds of thousands of distinct CDR3 sequences, 25% to 30% of them appearing once. The same sample was also used in a study of T cells of mothers and their children.

What was sequenced was blood. The receptors derive from a boy aged 10-17 years in good health. The conserved cysteine and the conserved F or W are not part of the CDR3 here.

>TRBJ1-2|TRBV7-9
ASSLGAGTGLSNYGYT
>TRBJ2-5|TRBV5-1
ASSSYGDLQETQY
>TRBJ1-4|TRBV6-5
ASSSLLAGTNEKLF
>TRBJ1-1|TRBV3-1
ASSQDWIGSGTETF
>TRBJ2-3|TRBV27
ASSPGTSGSDTQY
>NA|TRBV9
ASSVTPRWTGRYEQY
>TRBJ2-5|TRBV10-3
AISEGSSTQY
>TRBJ1-1|TRBV6-6
ASSHSRENTEAF
>TRBJ2-5|TRBV29-1
SVAWDLALETQY
>TRBJ1-5|TRBV5-4
ASSLQAGGYITPQH
>TRBJ2-1|TRBV2
ASSSGGARNEQF
>NA|TRBV11-2
ASSFLKTQY
>TRBJ2-3|TRBV6-1
ASRTVDTQY
>TRBJ2-2|TRBV5-1
ASSLAGRSNTGELF
>TRBJ1-4|TRBV18
ASSPGGQLPEKLF
>TRBJ1-5|TRBV27
ASSSLSANQPQH
>TRBJ2-1|TRBV29-1
SVVRGRINEQF
>TRBJ1-1|TRBV7-9
ASSGVDTEAF
>TRBJ1-1|TRBV7-6
ASSLVPVGTEAF
>NA|TRBV5-1
ASSLEGEGEGEQF
>TRBJ1-2|TRBV27
ASSFRENYGYT
>TRBJ2-3|TRBV7-3
ASSLNGGSRTDTQY
>TRBJ1-5|TRBV10-3
ATLQGFDQPQH